This T cell receptor beta chain stems from a study of T cell changes during pregnancy in multiple sclerosis. This CDR3 contains 15 residues. The germline gives CDR1 MGHRA, CDR2 YSYEKL. After removal of 1 base from V and 9 bases from J, the junction contained 6 bases not matched to a gene. Sequencing used immunoSEQ multiplex PCR; TCRdb keeps in-frame clones, though not all of them. Here the sample spans about 41,000 clones, less than 95% being singletons. This receptor was taken from a female donor with multiple sclerosis, enrolled in a pregnancy study. The sample was CD8+ T cells from peripheral blood mononuclear cells, taken in the first trimester of pregnancy. The chain has TRBV4-1 and TRBJ2-1, with TRBD2 matching over 10 bases. CDR3 sequence (DNA): TGCGCCAGCAGCCAAGCAGCGGGAGGGCCCTCTGAGCAGTTCTTC. Amino acids: CASSQAAGGPSEQFF.